Here is one TCR beta chain with its context. Its target is unknown. Peptide-pool stimulation followed by sequencing identified expanded antigen-specific CD4+ clonotypes in the ViraFEST assay. When around nine days of culture had elapsed, CD4+ T cells were isolated. From March to December 2020, the person had a SARS-CoV-2 infection that was confirmed by PCR. Libraries were prepared by immunoSEQ multiplex PCR; TCRdb keeps only in-frame clonotypes and omits some of them. Of roughly 25,000 clones detected, 77% appear once; the ten largest clones hold around 21%. The germline V and J ends were trimmed by 1 base and 3 bases, with 10 bases remaining between them. CDR1 is SGHTA and CDR2 is FQGNSA in the germline V gene. The CDR3 covers 15 residues. This entry belongs to a study of vaccination effects on CD4 cells after COVID-19. The overall study: Two recovered convalescent patients were sampled 16 days and one week pre-vaccination.

This sequence originates from a human donor who had a prior SARS-CoV-2 infection. The sequencing used CD4+ T cells from PBMCs cultured with HCoV-NL63 spike peptides, collected before COVID-19 vaccination. The rearrangement links TRBV7-2 to TRBJ1-5; a weak D match, TRBD1 (6 bases). The CDR3 reads CASSLVSGANQPQHF. CDR3 coding DNA: TGTGCCAGCAGCTTAGTTTCAGGGGCCAATCAGCCCCAGCATTTT.